The 27 T cell receptor beta chains in this list originate from one sample, sequenced in a study of identical twins. TCRdb itself ran the 5' RACE reads through MiXCR, one entry per CDR3 protein. The data show approximately 690,000 distinct CDR3 sequences, 5.5% to 7.5% seen once. Specimen: naive T cells sorted from blood. These receptors were collected from a man between 18 and 35 years old in good health.

V gene TRBV5-1 combines with J gene TRBJ2-4; tentative D call: TRBD2 (6 bases). V lost 0 bases and J 7 bases, leaving 17 bases between the germline ends. Germline V gene sequence: CDR1 SGHRS, CDR2 YFSETQ. The length of the CDR3 is 16 residues. The CDR3 DNA is TGCGCCAGCAGCTTGGGCCGGGAGCCTCATCGGAACATTCAGTACTTC. It specifies CASSLGREPHRNIQYF.

At least ten counts were recorded for this clonotype. The V and J genes are TRBV9 and TRBJ2-1; 9 bases agree with TRBD1. Per the germline V gene, CDR1 is SGDLS and CDR2 is YYNGEE. CDR3 length: 15 amino acids. V shed 2 bases and J 8 bases; nucleotides not matched to a gene: 8. CDR3 DNA sequence: TGTGCCAGCAGCGTTTCCGGGACAGGGACCTATGAGCAGTTCTTC. Amino acids: CASSVSGTGTYEQFF.

This clonotype was detected many times. The chain is built from TRBV5-1 and TRBJ2-7; TRBD1 aligns across 9 bases. This CDR3 spans 16 amino acids. CDR1 SGHRS and CDR2 YFSETQ come from the germline V gene. Trimming removed 4 bases from V and 2 bases from J; junction bases left unmatched: 10. The CDR3 loop reads CASSAEARTGAYEQYF. The CDR3, as DNA: TGCGCCAGCAGCGCTGAAGCGCGGACAGGGGCCTACGAGCAGTACTTC.

This clonotype showed up many times. The rearrangement links TRBV20-1 to TRBJ2-1; a possible D gene is TRBD2 (5 bases). From germline, CDR1 is DFQATT and CDR2 SNEGSKA (reference sequence). This CDR3 is built from 14 residues. V lost 3 bases and J 8 bases, leaving 17 bases between the germline ends. The CDR3 spells CSASRASREDEQFF. The CDR3 DNA is TGCAGTGCTAGTAGGGCTAGCCGAGAGGATGAGCAGTTCTTC.

The chain recombines TRBV6-4 with TRBJ1-5; maybe TRBD1 (5 bases). V was cut by 3 bases and J by 9 bases, with 6 bases left in between. The CDR3 consists of 11 residues. The germline gives CDR1 MRHNA, CDR2 SNTAGT. The CDR3 here is CASSDGGPQHF. The CDR3 region has the DNA TGTGCCAGCAGTGATGGGGGGCCCCAGCATTTT.

The table lists this clonotype with many counts. The genes are TRBV6-4 and TRBJ2-1; 10 bases are shared with TRBD1. The CDR3 spans 16 residues. The V gene's germline CDR1 is MRHNA and CDR2 SNTAGT. Germline trimming cut 6 bases from V and 3 bases from J; bases unmatched to any gene: 8. DNA for the CDR3: TGTGCCAGCAGCGCCTCCGGACAGGGGGACTACAATGAGCAGTTCTTC. Protein product: CASSASGQGDYNEQFF.

At least ten counts were recorded for this clonotype. The genes are TRBV6-5 and TRBJ1-1; 10 bases fit TRBD1. The CDR3 totals 18 residues. Unmatched junction bases numbered 19, after V lost 8 bases and J lost 4 bases. CDR1 is MNHEY, CDR2 SVGAGI, per germline. CDR3 sequence: CASRNSGTGVNRVTEAFF. The DNA for the CDR3 is TGTGCCAGCCGTAACTCCGGGACAGGGGTTAATAGGGTCACTGAAGCTTTCTTT.

In its sample, this clonotype was seen a few times. The V gene is TRBV7-9, the J gene TRBJ2-1; perhaps TRBD2 as D (6 bases). Per the germline V gene, CDR1 is SEHNR and CDR2 is FQNEAQ (reference sequence). V lost 3 bases and J lost 8, with 11 bases in between. CDR3 length equals 13 residues. The CDR3 nucleotides are TGTGCCAGCAGCTTTGGGGGGACCGATGAGCAGTTCTTC. Translating gives CASSFGGTDEQFF.

The sample holds many counts of this clonotype. This chain connects TRBV20-1 to TRBJ2-5; TRBD2 matches at 13 bases. V was clipped by 6 bases and J by 0 bases; unmatched bases: 10. Germline values: CDR1 DFQATT, CDR2 SNEGSKA (reference sequence). The CDR3 runs 17 residues. The CDR3, as DNA: TGCAGTGCGCGGACTAGCGGGAGTCTGGCCAACCAAGAGACCCAGTACTTC. Amino acids: CSARTSGSLANQETQYF.

This clonotype was detected ten times or more. The chain has TRBV5-1 and TRBJ2-5; D not certain. Germline loops: CDR1 SGHRS, CDR2 YFSETQ. V lost 0 bases to trimming and J lost 5 bases, with 11 bases between them. The CDR3 covers 14 residues. CDR3 sequence (DNA): TGCGCCAGCAGCTTGGTACATCGTGGGGAGACCCAGTACTTC. Its translation: CASSLVHRGETQYF.

A few counts support this clonotype. The gene calls are TRBV15 and TRBJ2-2; D could derive from TRBD1 or TRBD2 (5 bases each). The ends were cut back, 8 bases at V and 5 bases at J, with 6 bases in the middle. CDR3 length: 11 residues. CDR1 LNHNV and CDR2 YYDKDF come from the germline V gene (reference sequence). The CDR3: CATEGTGELFF. CDR3 DNA sequence: TGTGCCACCGAGGGGACCGGGGAGCTGTTTTTT.

This clonotype was counted a few times. The chain employs TRBV19 and TRBJ2-1; D gene ambiguous. The CDR3 is 10 amino acids. The germline V gene encodes CDR1 LNHDA and CDR2 SQIVND (reference sequence). Trimming took 6 bases from V and 9 from J, leaving 6 bases between them. As DNA, the CDR3 is TGTGCCAGTAGCGGACGTGAGCAGTTCTTC. Translation: CASSGREQFF.

Ten or more counts support this clonotype. The V gene is TRBV5-1, the J gene TRBJ2-3, with 7 nucleotides matching TRBD1. The CDR3 length is 15 residues. Trimming cost V 4 bases and J 0 bases; bases outside gene matches: 5. The germline V gene encodes CDR1 SGHRS and CDR2 YFSETQ. The CDR3 DNA sequence: TGCGCCAGCAGCACCGGGACAGCTAGCACAGATACGCAGTATTTT. Translated: CASSTGTASTDTQYF.

V is TRBV20-1 and J is TRBJ2-2, with 12 bases lining up with TRBD2. Germline CDR1 and CDR2: DFQATT and SNEGSKA (reference sequence). This CDR3 is 16 amino acids long. J was trimmed by 5 bases and V by 6 bases; bases with no gene match: 10. The CDR3 loop reads CSARLAGVLRTGELFF. The CDR3 DNA follows: TGCAGTGCCAGACTAGCGGGAGTTTTGAGGACCGGGGAGCTGTTTTTT.

This clonotype was seen many times. The chain carries TRBV14 and TRBJ1-1; D remains unclear. This CDR3 spans 13 amino acids. In germline, CDR1 is SGHDN, CDR2 FVKESK. V was trimmed by 1 base and J by 1 base, leaving 4 bases between them. CDR3 sequence: CASSQAENTEAFF. The CDR3 coding sequence is TGTGCCAGCAGCCAAGCCGAGAACACTGAAGCTTTCTTT. Using reference TRBV14 and TRBJ1-1 for the parts outside the CDR3, the full variable domain is EAGVTQFPSHSVIEKGQTVTLRCDPISGHDNLYWYRRVMGKEIKFLLHFVKESKQDESGMPNNRFLAERTGGTYSTLKVQPAELEDSGVYFCASSQAENTEAFFGQGTRLTVV.

A few counts support this clonotype. J is TRBJ2-2 and V is TRBV6-2 or TRBV6-3; D is unclear. The ends were cut back, 4 bases at V and 1 base at J, with 7 bases in the middle. CDR1 MNHEY and CDR2 SVGEGT come from the germline V gene. CDR3 size: 14 residues. The CDR3 region is CASSWSMNTGELFF. Written as DNA, the CDR3 is TGTGCCAGCAGTTGGTCGATGAACACCGGGGAGCTGTTTTTT.

The V call is TRBV5-5, the J call TRBJ2-2; the match to TRBD1 covers 10 bases. The J segment lost 3 bases and the V segment lost 2 bases, leaving 4 bases of the junction unmatched. The CDR3 extends over 16 amino acids. CDR1 is SGHKS, CDR2 YYEKEE, per germline (reference sequence). In nucleotides, the CDR3 is TGTGCCAGCAGCTTTAGGACAGGGGGGTACACCGGGGAGCTGTTTTTT. Protein product: CASSFRTGGYTGELFF.

Ten or more counts support this clonotype. The rearrangement uses TRBV20-1 and TRBJ2-2; 8 bases are a match to TRBD1. The CDR3 has 14 residues. J gave up 5 bases and V 6 bases, and 8 bases lay outside the gene matches. Per germline, CDR1 DFQATT and CDR2 SNEGSKA (reference sequence). CDR3 region: CSASGGIRTGELFF. CDR3 coding DNA: TGCAGTGCCTCAGGGGGCATTAGGACCGGGGAGCTGTTTTTT.

Ten or more counts support this clonotype. This sequence joins TRBV5-1 and TRBJ2-4, with 7 bases that match TRBD2. Unmatched junction bases numbered 4, after V lost 3 bases and J lost 4 bases. Germline V lookup: CDR1 SGHRS, CDR2 YFSETQ. There are 14 residues in the CDR3. The CDR3, as DNA: TGCGCCAGCAGCTCGAGCGGGGCGAAAAACATTCAGTACTTC. Protein sequence: CASSSSGAKNIQYF.

The gene calls are TRBV6-2 or TRBV6-3 and TRBJ2-5, with 15 bases aligning to TRBD2. This CDR3 comprises 16 residues. V gave up 7 bases and J gave up 4 bases; unmatched junction bases: 7. Germline loops: CDR1 MNHEY, CDR2 SVGEGT. CDR3 coding DNA: TGTGCCAGCAACCTCGGACTAGCGGGAGGGGCAGAGACCCAGTACTTC. Protein sequence: CASNLGLAGGAETQYF.

This clonotype was counted only a few times. The chain is built from TRBV10-3 and TRBJ2-1; 16 bases fit TRBD2. The CDR3 has 17 amino acids. After removal of 5 bases from V and 4 bases from J, the junction contained 5 bases not matched to a gene. Germline CDR1 and CDR2: ENHRY and SYGVKD. CDR3 region: CAISTLGLAGGYNEQFF. The CDR3 DNA reads TGTGCCATCAGTACCTTGGGACTAGCGGGAGGGTACAATGAGCAGTTCTTC.

This clonotype was seen only once. The chain is built from TRBV10-3 and TRBJ1-2; 7 bases are shared with TRBD1. There are 15 residues in the CDR3. Germline assignment: CDR1 ENHRY and CDR2 SYGVKD. V shed 7 bases, J shed 9 bases, and the junction held 17 bases outside the gene matches. CDR3 protein: CAIKAPDRAVRRYTF. The CDR3 DNA sequence: TGTGCCATCAAAGCCCCCGACAGGGCAGTAAGGCGCTACACCTTC.

The V and J genes are TRBV12-5 and TRBJ2-1; 13 bases map to TRBD2. Per germline, CDR1 LGHNT and CDR2 FRNRAP. V was pared by 1 base and J by 11 bases, with 2 bases of the junction left unmatched. CDR3 length: 14 amino acids. This CDR3 reads CASGLAGTSGKQFF. The DNA for the CDR3 is TGTGCTAGTGGTTTGGCCGGGACTAGCGGGAAGCAGTTCTTC.

This clonotype was observed many times. The V and J genes are TRBV12-3 or TRBV12-4 and TRBJ1-2; a possible D gene is TRBD1 (5 bases). V was shortened by 5 bases and J by 8 bases, with 18 bases between the two germline ends. CDR3 length: 14 residues. CDR3 sequence (DNA): TGTGCCAGCAGTCCCAGGGCCCCGCCTTTAGGCTACACCTTC. Translation gives CASSPRAPPLGYTF.

The chain joins TRBV5-5 to TRBJ2-7; D possibly corresponds to TRBD1 (5 bases). The ends were cut back, 0 bases at V and 6 bases at J, with 13 bases in the middle. Per germline, CDR1 SGHKS and CDR2 YYEKEE (reference sequence). The CDR3 covers 14 residues. The CDR3, as DNA: TGTGCCAGCAGCTTGGACCAGGGTCGTCTCGAGCAGTACTTC. Translation gives CASSLDQGRLEQYF.

This clonotype was seen more than once but under ten times. The chain joins TRBV20-1 to TRBJ1-1, with 9 bases matching TRBD1. The CDR3 length is 14 residues. J gave up 5 bases and V 5 bases, and 9 bases lay outside the gene matches. The germline CDR1 and CDR2 sequences are DFQATT and SNEGSKA (reference sequence). This chain's CDR3 is CSAGRTGVGTEAFF. The CDR3 nucleotides read TGCAGTGCTGGGAGGACAGGGGTAGGAACTGAAGCTTTCTTT.

This clonotype was seen a few times. V usage is TRBV29-1 and J usage is TRBJ2-1, with 9 bases lining up with TRBD2. Per the germline V gene, CDR1 is SQVTM and CDR2 is ANQGSEA. The CDR3 length is 14 residues. With 6 bases clipped from V and 7 bases from J, the junction kept 10 bases outside the gene matches. Written as DNA, the CDR3 is TGCAGCGTAGTTAGCGGGAGTCGGACAAATGAGCAGTTCTTC. Amino acid sequence: CSVVSGSRTNEQFF.